The sequence of this T cell receptor (beta chain) was determined in a study of graft-versus-host responses after intestinal transplantation. Study information: As for transplant type, recipients had multivisceral, liver-intestinal, or isolated intestinal grafts. The study's findings and limits: Early after transplant, HvG clones declined as circulating GvH clones peaked. GvH clones surfaced in recipient marrow, some emerging earlier in ileum or blood. Individuals who had graft-donor T cell macrochimerism had allografts that showed high graft-versus-host to host-versus-graft clonal ratios.

The protocol was immunoSEQ multiplex PCR, while the TCRdb copy is restricted to in-frame clones and leaves out a portion. The sample contains tens of thousands of clones, 90% to 95% of which appear only once. The germline V gene encodes CDR1 MGHRA and CDR2 YSYEKL. CDR3 length: 16 residues. Trimming left V 1 base short and J 5 bases short, with 14 bases between. Notes on this clone: Its antigen is unidentified. Within the sample, other DNA sequences also encode this same CDR3.

This specimen consisted of unstimulated CD8+ T cells sorted from spleen or lymph node cells, obtained before intestinal transplant. The rearrangement links TRBV4-1 to TRBJ2-2, with D possibly being TRBD2 (6 bases). The TCR was taken from a human donor who received an intestinal transplant. CDR3 protein: CASSQVQDYSTGELFF. The CDR3 DNA reads as TGCGCCAGCAGCCAAGTTCAGGACTACAGTACCGGGGAGCTGTTTTTT.